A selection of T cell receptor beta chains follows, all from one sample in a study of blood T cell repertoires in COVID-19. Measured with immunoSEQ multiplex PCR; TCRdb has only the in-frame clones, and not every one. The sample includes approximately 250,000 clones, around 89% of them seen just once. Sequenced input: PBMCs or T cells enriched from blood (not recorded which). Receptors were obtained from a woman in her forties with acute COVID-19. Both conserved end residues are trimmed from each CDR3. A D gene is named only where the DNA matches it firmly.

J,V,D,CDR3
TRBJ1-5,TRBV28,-,ASSPIHSNQPQH
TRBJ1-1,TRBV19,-,ASSIDHRSKDRAF
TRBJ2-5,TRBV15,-,ATSRLGLRETQY
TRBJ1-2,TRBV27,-,ASSSIAHYGYT
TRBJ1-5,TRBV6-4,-,ASSDSRRGCQPQH
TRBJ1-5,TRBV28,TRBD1,ASSYGQAMDQPQH
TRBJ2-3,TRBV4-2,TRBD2,ASSQAQLAALEDTQY
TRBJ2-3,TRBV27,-,ASRDPETLDTQY
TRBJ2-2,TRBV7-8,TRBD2,ASSFLAGFTGELF
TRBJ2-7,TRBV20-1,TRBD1,SASYRGRQY
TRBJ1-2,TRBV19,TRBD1,ASSRDSGTNYGYT
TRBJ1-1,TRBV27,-,ASSRAGLNTEAF
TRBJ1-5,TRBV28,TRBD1,ASSPPGTGHQPQH
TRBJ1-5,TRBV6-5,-,ASRLSGVQQPQH
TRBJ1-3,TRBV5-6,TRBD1,ASSKPGTGAGNTIY
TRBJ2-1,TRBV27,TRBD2,ASSHTSGRDNEQF
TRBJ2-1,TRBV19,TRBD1,ASNSGQGKWNEQF
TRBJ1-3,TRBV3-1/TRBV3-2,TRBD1,ASSQTDRRVGGSGNTIY
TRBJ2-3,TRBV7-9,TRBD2,ASSTLAGVADTQY
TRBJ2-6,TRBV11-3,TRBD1,ASSPGQGAPGANVLT
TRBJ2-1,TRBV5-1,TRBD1,ASRIQGADNEQF
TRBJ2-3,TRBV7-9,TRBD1,ASSFGTASTDTQY
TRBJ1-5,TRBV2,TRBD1,ASSERYRGIGQPQH
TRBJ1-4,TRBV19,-,ASKGGVTTNEKLF
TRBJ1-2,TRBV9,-,ASSVRTGGYT
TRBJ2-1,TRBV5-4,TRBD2,ASSSRTSGSVDEQF
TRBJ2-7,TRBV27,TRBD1,ASSLPRQGSYEQY
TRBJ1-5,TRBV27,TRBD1,ASRETGQNQPQH
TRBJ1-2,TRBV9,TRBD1,ASSARDSSYHGYT
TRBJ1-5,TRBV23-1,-,ASGRGYQPQH
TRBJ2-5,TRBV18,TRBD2,ASSPSGPGGETQY
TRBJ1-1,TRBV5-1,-,ASSLHDTLNTEAF
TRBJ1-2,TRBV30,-,AWRGGQQNYGYT
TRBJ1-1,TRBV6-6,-,ASSYRQGRTEAF
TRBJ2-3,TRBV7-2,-,ASSLLADTQY
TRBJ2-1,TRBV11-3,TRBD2,ASSSWPGGYNEQF
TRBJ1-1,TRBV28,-,ASRRQRMNTEAF
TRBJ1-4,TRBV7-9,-,ASSLVGQTNEKLF
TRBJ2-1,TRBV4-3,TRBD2,ASSQALGLAAYNEQF
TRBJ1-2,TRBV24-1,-,ATSDYRGWGYT
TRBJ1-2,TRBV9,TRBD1,ASSGTGTPYGYT